The source of this T cell receptor (beta chain) is a study of CD8+ T cells in alopecia areata. On the study more broadly: Twice a day, 5 to 10 mg of oral tofacitinib was administered to treated patients.

RNA was isolated and reverse transcribed to cDNA, the sequencing template. TCRdb keeps only in-frame clones here, not all; method: immunoSEQ multiplex PCR. In the table there are some 200,000 clones, 50% to 70% of which are singletons. Collection of lesional scalp punch biopsies and peripheral blood was performed in alopecia areata patients. Note on this clone: No antigen is known for it.

The study's findings and limits: Among patients, TCR sharing was less clear than in mice, a difference possibly due in part to HLA diversity in the patient population. Normal skin's resident alphabeta T cells are also sequenced in scalp samples.

Germline V gene data show CDR1 as SNHLY and CDR2 as FYNNEI. The CDR3 has 13 amino acids. V dropped 8 bases and J dropped 3 bases, with 13 bases sitting between them. The sample was CD4+ T cells sorted from blood, taken at week 0. The receptor was derived from a human donor with alopecia areata. V and J are TRBV2 and TRBJ1-1; D unclear. In nucleotides, the CDR3 is TGTGCCAGCGTCCGGGAGACGGACACTGAAGCTTTCTTT. Its protein is CASVRETDTEAFF.